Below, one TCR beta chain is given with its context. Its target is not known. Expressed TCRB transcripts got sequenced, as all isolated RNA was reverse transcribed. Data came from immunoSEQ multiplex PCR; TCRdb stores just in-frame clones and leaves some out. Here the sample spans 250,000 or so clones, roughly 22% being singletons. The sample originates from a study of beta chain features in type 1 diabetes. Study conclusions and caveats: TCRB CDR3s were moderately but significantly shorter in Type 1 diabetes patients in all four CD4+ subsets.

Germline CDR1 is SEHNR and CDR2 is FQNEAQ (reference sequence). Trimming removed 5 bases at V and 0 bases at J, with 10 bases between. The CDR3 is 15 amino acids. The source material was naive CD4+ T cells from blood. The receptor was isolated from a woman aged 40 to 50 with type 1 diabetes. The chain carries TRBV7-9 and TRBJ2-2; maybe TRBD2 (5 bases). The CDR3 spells CASSPSGTNTGELFF. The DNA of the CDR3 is TGTGCCAGCAGCCCCTCGGGGACGAACACCGGGGAGCTGTTTTTT.